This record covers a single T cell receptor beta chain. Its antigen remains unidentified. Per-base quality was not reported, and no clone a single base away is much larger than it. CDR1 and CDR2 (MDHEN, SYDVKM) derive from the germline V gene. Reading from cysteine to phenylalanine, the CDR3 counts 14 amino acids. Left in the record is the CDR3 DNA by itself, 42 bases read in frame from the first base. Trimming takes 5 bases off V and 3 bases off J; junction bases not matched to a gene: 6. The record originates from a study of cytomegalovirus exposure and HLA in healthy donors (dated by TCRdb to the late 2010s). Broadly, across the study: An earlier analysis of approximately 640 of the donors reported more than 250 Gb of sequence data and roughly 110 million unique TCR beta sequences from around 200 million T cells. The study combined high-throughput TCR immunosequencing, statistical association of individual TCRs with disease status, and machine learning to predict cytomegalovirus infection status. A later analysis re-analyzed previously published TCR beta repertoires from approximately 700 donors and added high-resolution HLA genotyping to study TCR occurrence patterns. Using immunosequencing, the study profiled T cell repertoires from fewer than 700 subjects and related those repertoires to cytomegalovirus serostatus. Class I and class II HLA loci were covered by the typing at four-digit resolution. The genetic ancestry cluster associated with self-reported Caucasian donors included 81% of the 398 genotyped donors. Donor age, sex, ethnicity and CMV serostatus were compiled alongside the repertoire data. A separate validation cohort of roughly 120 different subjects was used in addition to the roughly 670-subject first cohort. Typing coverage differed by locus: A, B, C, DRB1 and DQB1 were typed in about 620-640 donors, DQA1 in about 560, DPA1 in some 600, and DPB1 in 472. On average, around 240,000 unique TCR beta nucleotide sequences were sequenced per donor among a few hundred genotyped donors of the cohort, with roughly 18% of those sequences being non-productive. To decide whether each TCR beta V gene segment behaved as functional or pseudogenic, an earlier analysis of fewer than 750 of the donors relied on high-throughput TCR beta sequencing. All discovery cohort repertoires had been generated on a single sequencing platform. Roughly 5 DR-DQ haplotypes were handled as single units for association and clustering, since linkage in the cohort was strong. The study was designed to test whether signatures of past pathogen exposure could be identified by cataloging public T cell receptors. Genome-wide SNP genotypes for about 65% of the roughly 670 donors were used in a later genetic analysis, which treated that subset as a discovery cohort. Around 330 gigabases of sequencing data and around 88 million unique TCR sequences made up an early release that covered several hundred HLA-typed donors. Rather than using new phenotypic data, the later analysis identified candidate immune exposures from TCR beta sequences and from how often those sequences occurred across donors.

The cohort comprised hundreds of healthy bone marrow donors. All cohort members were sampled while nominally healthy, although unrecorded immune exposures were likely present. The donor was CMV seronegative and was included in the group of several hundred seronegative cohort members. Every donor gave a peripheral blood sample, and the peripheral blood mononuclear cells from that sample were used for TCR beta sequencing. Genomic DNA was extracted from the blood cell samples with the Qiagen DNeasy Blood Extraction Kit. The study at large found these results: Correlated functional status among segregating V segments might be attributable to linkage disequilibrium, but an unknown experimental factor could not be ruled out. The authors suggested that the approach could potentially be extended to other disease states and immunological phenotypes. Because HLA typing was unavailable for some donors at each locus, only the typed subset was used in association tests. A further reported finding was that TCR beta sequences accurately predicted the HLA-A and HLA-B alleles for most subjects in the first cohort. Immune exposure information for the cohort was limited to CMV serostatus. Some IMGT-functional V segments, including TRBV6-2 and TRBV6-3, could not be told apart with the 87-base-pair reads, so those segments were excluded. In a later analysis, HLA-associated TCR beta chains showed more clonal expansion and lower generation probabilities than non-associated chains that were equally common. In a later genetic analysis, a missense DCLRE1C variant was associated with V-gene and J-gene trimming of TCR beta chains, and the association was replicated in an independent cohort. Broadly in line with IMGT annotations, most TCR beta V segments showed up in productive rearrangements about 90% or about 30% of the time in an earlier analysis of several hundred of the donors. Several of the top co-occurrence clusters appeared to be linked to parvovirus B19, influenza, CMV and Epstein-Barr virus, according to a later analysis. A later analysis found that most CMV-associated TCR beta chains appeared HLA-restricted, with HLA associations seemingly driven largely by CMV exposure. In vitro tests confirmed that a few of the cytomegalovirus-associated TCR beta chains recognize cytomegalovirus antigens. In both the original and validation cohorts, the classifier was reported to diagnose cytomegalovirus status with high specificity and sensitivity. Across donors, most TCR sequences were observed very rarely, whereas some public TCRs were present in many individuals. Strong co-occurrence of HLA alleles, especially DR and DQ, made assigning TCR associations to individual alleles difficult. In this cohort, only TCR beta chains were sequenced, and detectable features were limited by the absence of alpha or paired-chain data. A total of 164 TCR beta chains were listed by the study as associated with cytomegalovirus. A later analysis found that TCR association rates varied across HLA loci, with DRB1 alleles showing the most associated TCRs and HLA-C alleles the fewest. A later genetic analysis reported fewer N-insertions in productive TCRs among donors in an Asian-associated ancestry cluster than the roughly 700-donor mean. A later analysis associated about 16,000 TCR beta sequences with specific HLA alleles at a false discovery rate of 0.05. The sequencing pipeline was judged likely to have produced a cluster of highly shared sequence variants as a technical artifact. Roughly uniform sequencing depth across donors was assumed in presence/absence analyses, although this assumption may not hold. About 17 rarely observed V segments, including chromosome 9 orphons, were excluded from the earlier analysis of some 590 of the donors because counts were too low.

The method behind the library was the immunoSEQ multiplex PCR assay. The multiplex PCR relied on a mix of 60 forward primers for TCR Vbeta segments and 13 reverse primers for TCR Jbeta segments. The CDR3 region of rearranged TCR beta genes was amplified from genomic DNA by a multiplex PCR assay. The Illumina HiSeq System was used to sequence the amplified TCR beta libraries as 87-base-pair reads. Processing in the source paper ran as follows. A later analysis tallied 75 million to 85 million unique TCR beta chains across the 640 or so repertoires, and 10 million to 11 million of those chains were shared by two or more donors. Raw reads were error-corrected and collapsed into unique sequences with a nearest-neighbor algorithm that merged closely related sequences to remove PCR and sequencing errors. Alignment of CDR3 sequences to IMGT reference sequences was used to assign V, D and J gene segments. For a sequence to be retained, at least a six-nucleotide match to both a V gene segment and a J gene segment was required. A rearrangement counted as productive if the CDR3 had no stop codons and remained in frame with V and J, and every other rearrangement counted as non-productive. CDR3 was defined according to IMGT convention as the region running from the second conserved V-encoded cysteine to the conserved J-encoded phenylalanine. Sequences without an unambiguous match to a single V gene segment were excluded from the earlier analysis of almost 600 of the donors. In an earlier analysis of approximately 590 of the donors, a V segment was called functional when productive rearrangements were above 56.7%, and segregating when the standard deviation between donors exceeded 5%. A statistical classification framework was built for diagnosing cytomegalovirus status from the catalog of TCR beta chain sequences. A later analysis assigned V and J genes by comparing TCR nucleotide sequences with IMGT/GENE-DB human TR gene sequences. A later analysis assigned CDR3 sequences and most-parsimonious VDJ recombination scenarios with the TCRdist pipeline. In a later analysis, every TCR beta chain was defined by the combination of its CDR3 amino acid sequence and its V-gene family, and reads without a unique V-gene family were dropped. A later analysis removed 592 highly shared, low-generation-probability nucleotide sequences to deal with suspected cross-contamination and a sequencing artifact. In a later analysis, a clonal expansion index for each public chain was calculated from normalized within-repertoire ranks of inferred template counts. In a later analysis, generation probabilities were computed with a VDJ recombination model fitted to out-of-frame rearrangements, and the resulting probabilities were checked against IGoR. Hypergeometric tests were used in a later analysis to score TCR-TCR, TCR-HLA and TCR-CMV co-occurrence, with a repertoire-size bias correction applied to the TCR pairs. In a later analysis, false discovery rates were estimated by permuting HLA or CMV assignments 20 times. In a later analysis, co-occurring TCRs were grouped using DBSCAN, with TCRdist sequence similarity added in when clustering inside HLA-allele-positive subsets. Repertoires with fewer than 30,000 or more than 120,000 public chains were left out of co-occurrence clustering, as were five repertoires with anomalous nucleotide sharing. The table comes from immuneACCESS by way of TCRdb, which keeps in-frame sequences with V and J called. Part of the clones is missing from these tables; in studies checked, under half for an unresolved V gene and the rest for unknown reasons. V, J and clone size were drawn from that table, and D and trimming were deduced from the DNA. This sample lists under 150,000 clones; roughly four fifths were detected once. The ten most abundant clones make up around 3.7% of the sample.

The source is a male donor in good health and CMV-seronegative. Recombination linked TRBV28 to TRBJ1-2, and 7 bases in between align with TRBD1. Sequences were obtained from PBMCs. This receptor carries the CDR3 CASSQGDSYYGYTF. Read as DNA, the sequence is TGTGCCAGCAGTCAGGGGGACAGTTACTATGGCTACACCTTC.